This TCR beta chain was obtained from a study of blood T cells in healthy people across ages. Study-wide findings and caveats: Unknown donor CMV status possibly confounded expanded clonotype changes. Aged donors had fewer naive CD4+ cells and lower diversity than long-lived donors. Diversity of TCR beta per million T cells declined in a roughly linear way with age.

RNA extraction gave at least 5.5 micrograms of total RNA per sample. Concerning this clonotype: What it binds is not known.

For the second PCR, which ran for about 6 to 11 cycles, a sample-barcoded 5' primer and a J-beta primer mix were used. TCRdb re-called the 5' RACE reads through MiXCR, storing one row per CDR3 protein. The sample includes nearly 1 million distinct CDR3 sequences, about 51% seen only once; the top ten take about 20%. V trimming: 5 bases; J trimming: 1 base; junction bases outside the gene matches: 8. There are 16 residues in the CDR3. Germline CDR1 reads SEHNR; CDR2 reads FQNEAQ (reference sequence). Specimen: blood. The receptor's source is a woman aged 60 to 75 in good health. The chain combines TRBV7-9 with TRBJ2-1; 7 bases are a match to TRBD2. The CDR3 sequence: CASSLTGGRSYNEQFF. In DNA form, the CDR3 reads TGTGCCAGCAGCCTAACCGGGGGGAGGTCCTACAATGAGCAGTTCTTC.